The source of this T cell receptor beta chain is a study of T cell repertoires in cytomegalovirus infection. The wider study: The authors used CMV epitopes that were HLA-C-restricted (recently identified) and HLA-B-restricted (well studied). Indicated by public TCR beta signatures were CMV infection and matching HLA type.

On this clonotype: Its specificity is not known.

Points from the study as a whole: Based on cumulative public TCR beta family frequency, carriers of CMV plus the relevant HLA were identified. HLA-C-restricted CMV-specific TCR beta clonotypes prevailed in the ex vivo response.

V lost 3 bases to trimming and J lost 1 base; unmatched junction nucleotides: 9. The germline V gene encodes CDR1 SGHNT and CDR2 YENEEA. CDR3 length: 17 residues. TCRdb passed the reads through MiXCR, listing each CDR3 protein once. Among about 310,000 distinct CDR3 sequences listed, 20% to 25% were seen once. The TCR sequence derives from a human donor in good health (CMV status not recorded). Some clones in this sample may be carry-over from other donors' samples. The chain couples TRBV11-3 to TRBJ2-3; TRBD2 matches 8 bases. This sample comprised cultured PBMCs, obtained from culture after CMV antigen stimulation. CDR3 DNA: TGTGCCAGCAGCTTCCATCTGGCGGGAGGTGGCACAGATACGCAGTATTTT. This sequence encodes CASSFHLAGGGTDTQYF.